The present entry profiles one T cell receptor beta chain with its context. Its antigen is still unknown. The CDR3 loop spans 14 amino acids. CDR1 is SGHRS, CDR2 YFSETQ, per germline. The V end lost 4 bases, the J end lost 4 bases, and 11 bases lay between the germline ends. The data were taken from a study of blood T cells in healthy people across ages. For the second PCR, which ran for 7 to 11 cycles, a sample-barcoded 5' primer and a J-beta primer mix were used. From the 5' RACE reads, TCRdb called clonotypes with MiXCR, one entry per CDR3 protein. The top ten hold roughly a fifth of the sample, which has about 770,000 distinct CDR3 sequences, around 45% seen once. Findings and caveats of the study: Higher diversity, along with more naive CD4+ cells, distinguished long-lived donors from aged donors. One million T cells yielded diversity estimates that were considered underestimates.

The material sequenced was blood. The chain has TRBV5-1 and TRBJ1-4, with unresolved D. The clonotype comes from a man aged 60 to 75 in good health. The CDR3 sequence is CASSDAGLNEKLFF. The CDR3 nucleotides are TGCGCCAGCAGCGACGCCGGACTTAATGAAAAACTGTTTTTT.